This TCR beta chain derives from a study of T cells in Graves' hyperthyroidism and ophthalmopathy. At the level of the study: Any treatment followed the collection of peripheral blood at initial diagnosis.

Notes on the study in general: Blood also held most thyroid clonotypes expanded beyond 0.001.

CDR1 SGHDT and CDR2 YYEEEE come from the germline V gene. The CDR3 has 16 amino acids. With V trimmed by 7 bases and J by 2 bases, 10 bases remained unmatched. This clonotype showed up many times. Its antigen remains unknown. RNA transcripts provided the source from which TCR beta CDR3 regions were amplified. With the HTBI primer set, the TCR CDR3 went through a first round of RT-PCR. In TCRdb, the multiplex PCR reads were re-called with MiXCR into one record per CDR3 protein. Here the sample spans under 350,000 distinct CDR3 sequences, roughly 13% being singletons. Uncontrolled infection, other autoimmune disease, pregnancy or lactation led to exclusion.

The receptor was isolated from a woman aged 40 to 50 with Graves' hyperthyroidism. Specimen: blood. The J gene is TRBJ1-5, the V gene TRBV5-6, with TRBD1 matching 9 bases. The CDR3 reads CASDKQGAIGNQPQHF. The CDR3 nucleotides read TGTGCCAGCGACAAACAGGGGGCAATTGGCAATCAGCCCCAGCATTTT.